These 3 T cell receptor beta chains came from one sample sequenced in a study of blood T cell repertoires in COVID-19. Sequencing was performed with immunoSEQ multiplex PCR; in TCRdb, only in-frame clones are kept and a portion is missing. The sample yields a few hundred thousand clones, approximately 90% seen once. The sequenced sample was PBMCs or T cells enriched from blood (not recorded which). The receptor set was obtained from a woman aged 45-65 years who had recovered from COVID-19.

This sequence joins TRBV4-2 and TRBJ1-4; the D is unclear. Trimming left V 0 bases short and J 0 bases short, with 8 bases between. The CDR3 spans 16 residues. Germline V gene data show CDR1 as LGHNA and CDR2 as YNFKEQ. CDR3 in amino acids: CASSQDPFATNEKLFF. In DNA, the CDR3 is TGTGCCAGCAGCCAAGACCCGTTTGCAACTAATGAAAAACTGTTTTTT.

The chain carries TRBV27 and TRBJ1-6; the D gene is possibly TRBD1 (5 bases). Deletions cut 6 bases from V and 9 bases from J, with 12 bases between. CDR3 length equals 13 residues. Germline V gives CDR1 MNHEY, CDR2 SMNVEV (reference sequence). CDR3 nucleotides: TGTGCCAGCAGAGACAGCAGCACTTCACCCCTCCACTTT. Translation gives CASRDSSTSPLHF.

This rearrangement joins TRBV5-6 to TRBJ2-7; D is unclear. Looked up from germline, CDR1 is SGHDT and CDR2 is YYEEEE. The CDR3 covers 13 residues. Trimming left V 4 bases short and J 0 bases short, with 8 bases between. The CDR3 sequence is CASSGVGSYEQYF. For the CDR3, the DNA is TGTGCCAGCAGCGGAGTTGGCTCCTACGAGCAGTACTTC.